The source of this T cell receptor (beta chain) is a study of shared clonotypes between healthy human individuals. Donors comprised only Caucasian adults living in Nashville, Tennessee. Original processing methods: Filtering differed for immunoSEQ, which gave only junction sequences without quality scores. The repertoire was sequenced with immunoSEQ multiplex PCR; TCRdb's copy has only in-frame clones and lacks some. Clonal size and the V and J genes are those of that table, whereas D and trimming came from the DNA. The sample has some 530,000 clones, roughly 80% seen once. V was clipped by 5 bases and J by 2 bases, with 12 bases between them. This CDR3 contains 15 residues. CDR1 and CDR2 from the germline V gene are MDHEN and SYDVKM.

The origin of this receptor is a woman aged 40 to 50 in good health. Some clones in this sample may be carry-over from other donors' samples. The specimen sequenced was PBMCs. This chain connects TRBV28 to TRBJ1-4, with no clear D. For the CDR3, the DNA is TGTGCCAGCAGTCCCCCGGCCGGGACTAATGAAAAACTGTTTTTT. It encodes CASSPPAGTNEKLFF.